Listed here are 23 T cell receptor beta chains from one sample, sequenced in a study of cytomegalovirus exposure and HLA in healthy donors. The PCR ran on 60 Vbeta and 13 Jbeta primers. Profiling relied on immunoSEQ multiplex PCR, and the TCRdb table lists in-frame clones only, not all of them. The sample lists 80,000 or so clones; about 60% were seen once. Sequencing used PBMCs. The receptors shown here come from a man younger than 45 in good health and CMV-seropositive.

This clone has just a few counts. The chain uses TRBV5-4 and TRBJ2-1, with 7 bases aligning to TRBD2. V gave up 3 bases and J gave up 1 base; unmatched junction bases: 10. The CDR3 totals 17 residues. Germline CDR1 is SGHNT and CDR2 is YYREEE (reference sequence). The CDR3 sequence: CASSSRGSGGSYNEQFF. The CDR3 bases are TGTGCCAGCAGCTCGCGGGGGAGTGGGGGGTCCTACAATGAGCAGTTCTTC.

Here the CDR3 reads CASSPGLAAFYEQYF. For the CDR3, the DNA is TGTGCCAGCAGCCCCGGACTAGCCGCTTTCTACGAGCAGTACTTC. The chain recombines TRBV11-2 with TRBJ2-7, with TRBD2 matching over 8 bases. The CDR3 totals 15 residues. Germline CDR1 is SGHAT and CDR2 is FQNNGV. After removal of 5 bases from V and 3 bases from J, the junction contained 9 bases not matched to a gene.

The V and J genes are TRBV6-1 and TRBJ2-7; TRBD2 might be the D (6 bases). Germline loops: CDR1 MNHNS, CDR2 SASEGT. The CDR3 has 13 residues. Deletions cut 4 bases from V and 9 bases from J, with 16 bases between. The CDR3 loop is CASSVWTVGGQYF. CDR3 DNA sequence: TGTGCCAGCAGTGTGTGGACTGTGGGGGGGCAGTACTTC.

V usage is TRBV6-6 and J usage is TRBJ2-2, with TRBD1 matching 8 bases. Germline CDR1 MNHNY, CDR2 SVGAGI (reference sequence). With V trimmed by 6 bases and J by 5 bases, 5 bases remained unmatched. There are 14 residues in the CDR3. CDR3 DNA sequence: TGTGCCAGCAGGACGACAGGGGTAACCGGGGAGCTGTTTTTT. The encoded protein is CASRTTGVTGELFF.

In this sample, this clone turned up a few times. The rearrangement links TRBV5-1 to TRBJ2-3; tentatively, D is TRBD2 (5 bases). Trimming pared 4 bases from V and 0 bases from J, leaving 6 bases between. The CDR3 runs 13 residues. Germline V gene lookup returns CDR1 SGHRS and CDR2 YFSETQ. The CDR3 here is CASSRDSTDTQYF. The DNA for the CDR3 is TGCGCCAGCAGCCGGGATAGCACAGATACGCAGTATTTT.

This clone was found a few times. In DNA form, the CDR3 reads TGTGCCAGCAGCCCCGGACAGGGGGGGAAGTACGAGCAGTACTTC. Its protein product is CASSPGQGGKYEQYF. This chain joins TRBV11-2 and TRBJ2-7; TRBD1 matches 10 bases. From germline, CDR1 is SGHAT and CDR2 FQNNGV. CDR3 length: 15 amino acids. V gave up 5 bases and J gave up 4 bases; unmatched junction bases: 8.

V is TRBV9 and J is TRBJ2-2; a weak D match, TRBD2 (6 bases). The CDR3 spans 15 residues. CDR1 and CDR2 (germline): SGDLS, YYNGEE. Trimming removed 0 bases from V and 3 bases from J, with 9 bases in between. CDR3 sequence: CASSVDGGYTGELFF. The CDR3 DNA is TGTGCCAGCAGCGTAGACGGAGGGTACACCGGGGAGCTGTTTTTT. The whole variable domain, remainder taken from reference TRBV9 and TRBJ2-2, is DSGVTQTPKHLITATGQRVTLRCSPRSGDLSVYWYQQSLDQGLQFLIQYYNGEERAKGNILERFSAQQFPDLHSELNLSSLELGDSALYFCASSVDGGYTGELFFGEGSRLTVL.

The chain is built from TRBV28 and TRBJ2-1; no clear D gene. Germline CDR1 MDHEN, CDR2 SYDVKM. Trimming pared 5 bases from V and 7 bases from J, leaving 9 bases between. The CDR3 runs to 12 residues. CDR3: CASSRVRNEQFF. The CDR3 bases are TGTGCCAGCAGTAGAGTCAGGAATGAGCAGTTCTTC.

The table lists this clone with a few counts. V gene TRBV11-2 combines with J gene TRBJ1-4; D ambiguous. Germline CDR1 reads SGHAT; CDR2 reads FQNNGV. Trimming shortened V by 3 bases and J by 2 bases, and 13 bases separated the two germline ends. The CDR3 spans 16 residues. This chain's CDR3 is CASSFESTGTNEKLFF. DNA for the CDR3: TGTGCCAGCAGCTTTGAGAGTACTGGTACTAATGAAAAACTGTTTTTT.

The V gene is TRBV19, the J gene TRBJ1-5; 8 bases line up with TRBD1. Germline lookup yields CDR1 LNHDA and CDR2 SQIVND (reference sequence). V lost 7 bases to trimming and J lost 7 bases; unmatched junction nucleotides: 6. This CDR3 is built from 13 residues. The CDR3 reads CASTMTGDQPQHF. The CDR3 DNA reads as TGTGCCAGTACCATGACAGGGGACCAGCCCCAGCATTTT.

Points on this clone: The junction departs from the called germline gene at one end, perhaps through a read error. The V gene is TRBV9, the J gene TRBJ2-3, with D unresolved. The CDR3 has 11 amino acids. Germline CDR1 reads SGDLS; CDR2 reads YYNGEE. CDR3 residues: CTSSVSDTQYF. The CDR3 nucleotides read TGTACCAGCAGCGTTTCTGATACGCAGTATTTT.

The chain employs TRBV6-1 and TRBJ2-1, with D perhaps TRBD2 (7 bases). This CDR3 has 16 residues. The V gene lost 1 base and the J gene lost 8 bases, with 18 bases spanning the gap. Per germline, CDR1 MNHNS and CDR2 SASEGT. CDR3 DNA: TGTGCCAGCAGTGAAGGACCCCGAGGGGGGGGGTATGAGCAGTTCTTC. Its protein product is CASSEGPRGGGYEQFF.

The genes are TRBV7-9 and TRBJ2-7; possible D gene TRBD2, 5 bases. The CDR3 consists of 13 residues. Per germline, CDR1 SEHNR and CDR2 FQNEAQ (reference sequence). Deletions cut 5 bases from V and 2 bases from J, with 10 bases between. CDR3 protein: CASSRERTYEQYF. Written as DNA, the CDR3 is TGTGCCAGCAGCCGAGAGCGGACCTACGAGCAGTACTTC. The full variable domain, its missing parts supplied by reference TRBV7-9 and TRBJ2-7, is DTGVSQNPRHKITKRGQNVTFRCDPISEHNRLYWYRQTLGQGPEFLTYFQNEAQLEKSRLLSDRFSAERPKGSFSTLEIQRTEQGDSAMYLCASSRERTYEQYFGPGTRLTVT.

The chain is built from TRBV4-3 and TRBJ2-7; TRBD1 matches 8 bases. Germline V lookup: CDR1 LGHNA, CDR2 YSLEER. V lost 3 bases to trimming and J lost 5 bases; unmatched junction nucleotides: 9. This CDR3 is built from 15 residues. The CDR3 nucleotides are TGCGCCAGCAGCCACTCGACAGGGGCGAGCGACGAGCAGTACTTC. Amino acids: CASSHSTGASDEQYF.

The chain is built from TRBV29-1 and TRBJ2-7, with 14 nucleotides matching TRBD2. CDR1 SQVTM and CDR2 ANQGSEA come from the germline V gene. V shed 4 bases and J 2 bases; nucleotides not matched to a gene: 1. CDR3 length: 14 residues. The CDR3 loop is CSVGGLAGAYEQYF. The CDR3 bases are TGCAGCGTTGGGGGACTAGCGGGAGCCTACGAGCAGTACTTC.

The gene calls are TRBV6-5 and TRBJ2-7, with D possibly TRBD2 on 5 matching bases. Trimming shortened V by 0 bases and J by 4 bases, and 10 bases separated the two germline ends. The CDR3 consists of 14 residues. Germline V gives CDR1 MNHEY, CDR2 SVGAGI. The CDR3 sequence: CASSYSGGGYEQYF. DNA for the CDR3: TGTGCCAGCAGTTACTCGGGCGGCGGGTACGAGCAGTACTTC.

CDR3 residues: CSVGTSGSYEQYF. The DNA for the CDR3 is TGCAGCGTCGGGACTAGCGGGTCTTACGAGCAGTACTTC. The chain carries TRBV29-1 and TRBJ2-7, with 12 bases lining up with TRBD2. The CDR3 length is 13 residues. The V segment lost 6 bases and the J segment 4 bases; nucleotides outside the gene matches: 4. From germline, CDR1 is SQVTM and CDR2 ANQGSEA.

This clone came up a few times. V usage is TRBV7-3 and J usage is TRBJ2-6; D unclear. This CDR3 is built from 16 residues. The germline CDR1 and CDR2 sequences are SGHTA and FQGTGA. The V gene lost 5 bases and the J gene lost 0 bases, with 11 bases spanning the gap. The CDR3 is CASSLQTGSGANVLTF. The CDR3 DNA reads TGTGCCAGCAGCCTCCAAACCGGCTCTGGGGCCAACGTCCTGACTTTC. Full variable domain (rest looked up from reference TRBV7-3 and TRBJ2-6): GAGVSQTPSNKVTEKGKYVELRCDPISGHTALYWYRQSLGQGPEFLIYFQGTGAADDSGLPNDRFFAVRPEGSVSTLKIQRTERGDSAVYLCASSLQTGSGANVLTFGAGSRLTVL.

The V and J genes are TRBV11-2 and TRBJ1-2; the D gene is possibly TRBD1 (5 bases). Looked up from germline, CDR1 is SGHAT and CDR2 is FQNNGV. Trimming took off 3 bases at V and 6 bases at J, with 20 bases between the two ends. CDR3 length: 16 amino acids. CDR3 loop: CASSFRGSSRNDGYTF. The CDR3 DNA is TGTGCCAGCAGCTTCCGGGGGTCATCCCGTAATGATGGCTACACCTTC.

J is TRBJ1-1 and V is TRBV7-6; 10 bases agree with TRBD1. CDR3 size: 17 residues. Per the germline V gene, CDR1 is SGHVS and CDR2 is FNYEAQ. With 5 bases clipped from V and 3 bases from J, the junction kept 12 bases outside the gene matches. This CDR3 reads CASSHLMGQGMDTEAFF. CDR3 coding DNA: TGTGCCAGCAGCCATCTGATGGGACAGGGGATGGACACTGAAGCTTTCTTT.

Here the CDR3 reads CASSSWEETQYF. The DNA of the CDR3 is TGTGCCAGCAGCTCATGGGAGGAGACCCAGTACTTC. The V call is TRBV7-6, the J call TRBJ2-5; D perhaps matches TRBD2 (5 bases). From germline, CDR1 is SGHVS and CDR2 FNYEAQ. Trimming cost V 4 bases and J 5 bases, with 8 bases left between them. The CDR3 length is 12 residues.

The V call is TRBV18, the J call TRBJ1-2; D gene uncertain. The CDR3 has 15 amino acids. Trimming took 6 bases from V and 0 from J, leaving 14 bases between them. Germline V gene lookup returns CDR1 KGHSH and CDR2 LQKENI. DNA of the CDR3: TGTGCCAGCTCCCTGGAGCCCTTAGCTAACTATGGCTACACCTTC. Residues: CASSLEPLANYGYTF.

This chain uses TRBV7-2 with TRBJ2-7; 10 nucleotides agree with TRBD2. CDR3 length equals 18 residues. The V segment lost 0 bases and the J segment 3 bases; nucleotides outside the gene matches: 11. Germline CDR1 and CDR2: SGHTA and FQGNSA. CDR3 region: CASSLAASGSQWGYEQYF. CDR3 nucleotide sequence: TGTGCCAGCAGCTTAGCGGCTAGCGGGAGTCAGTGGGGCTACGAGCAGTACTTC.